This TCR beta chain originates from a study of resident and recirculating memory T cells in vitiligo. Using immunoSEQ multiplex PCR, the repertoire was profiled, and TCRdb retains in-frame clones only, with some absent. The sample has roughly 80,000 clones; about 91% are singletons. On this clone itself: One end of the junction varies from germline; a read error may be responsible.

CDR1 and CDR2 (germline): MNHEY, SMNVEV (reference sequence). The CDR3 sequence is 14 residues long. The chain employs TRBV27 and TRBJ2-7; 10 bases map to TRBD1. The source is a male donor with vitiligo. Sequencing input: blood. CDR3 amino acids: CASSLSGTGDEQYF. The CDR3 nucleotides are TGTGCCAGCAGTCTATCCGGGACAGGGGACGAGCAGTACTTC.